Listed below are T cell receptor beta chains from one sample, sequenced in a study of blood T cell repertoires in COVID-19. Profiled with immunoSEQ multiplex PCR; TCRdb holds only in-frame clones, not every one. This sample yields about 300,000 clones, of which 83% are seen a single time; 8% to 10% belongs to the top ten. Sequences were obtained from peripheral blood. These receptors were obtained from a woman aged 45-65 years who had recovered from COVID-19. Each CDR3 is given with its conserved first and last residue. Each record gives: CDR3 length, clone size, J gene, D gene, V gene, CDR3 DNA, CDR3 protein. The D gene is left open where the match is weak. Size is stated for part of the rows, as once, few or many counts, or as a class when the clone is expanded.

>16|NA|TRBJ2-1|NA|TRBV9
TGTGCCAGCAGCGTCATAACGGGGGTGCGATTCAATGAGCAGTTCTTC
CASSVITGVRFNEQFF
>13|NA|TRBJ2-3|TRBD2|TRBV29-1
TGCAGCGTATTAGCGGGGGGGCCCCATACGCAGTATTTT
CSVLAGGPHTQYF
>18|NA|TRBJ2-3|NA|TRBV27
TGTGCCAGCGGGGCCGGGCGAACAGGGAGTGATGAGACAGATACGCAGTATTTT
CASGAGRTGSDETDTQYF
>16|once|TRBJ1-3|NA|TRBV28
TGTGCCAGCAGTTTTCGGGGGACCCGCTCTGGAAACACCATATATTTT
CASSFRGTRSGNTIYF
>15|NA|TRBJ2-1|NA|TRBV18
TGTGCCAGCTCACCGACAAGCGACTACCCAAGAGAGCAGTTCTTC
CASSPTSDYPREQFF
>15|NA|TRBJ1-5|TRBD1|TRBV28
TGTGCCAGCAGTGCCGGAGCAGGGGGAAATCAGCCCCAGCATTTT
CASSAGAGGNQPQHF
>16|NA|TRBJ2-2|TRBD2|TRBV15
TGTGCCACCAGCAGAGCGGGAGGGGCGGACACCGGGGAGCTGTTTTTT
CATSRAGGADTGELFF
>18|NA|TRBJ2-3|TRBD1|TRBV28
TGTGCCAGCAGTTCTCCGATGAGGGACAGGGGTAGTAGAGATACGCAGTATTTT
CASSSPMRDRGSRDTQYF
>15|few|TRBJ2-2|NA|TRBV6-2/TRBV6-3
TGTGCCAGCAGCCTCGGCGGGGGCCGGACCGGGGAGCTGTTTTTT
CASSLGGGRTGELFF
>15|NA|TRBJ2-3|TRBD2|TRBV6-6
TGTGCCAGCAGTTACCTAGCGGGGGGCACAGATACGCAGTATTTT
CASSYLAGGTDTQYF
>16|few|TRBJ1-5|TRBD1|TRBV7-2
TGTGCCAGCAGCTTAGGTTCGGGCAGGGGGAGTCAGCCCCAGCATTTT
CASSLGSGRGSQPQHF
>17|NA|TRBJ1-1|NA|TRBV6-2/TRBV6-3
TGTGCCAGCAGTCCCCAGAAGGGCACTAGCCGGGACACTGAAGCTTTCTTT
CASSPQKGTSRDTEAFF
>14|NA|TRBJ1-2|NA|TRBV2
TGTGCCAGCAGTGACGGTACAGGCCTAGGGGGCTACACCTTC
CASSDGTGLGGYTF
>15|NA|TRBJ2-7|NA|TRBV27
TGTGCCAGCAGTTTATCGATCGGCAGGACCTACGAGCAGTACTTC
CASSLSIGRTYEQYF
>12|many|TRBJ2-5|TRBD1|TRBV2
TGTGCCAGCGCGCAGGGGGCAGAGACCCAGTACTTC
CASAQGAETQYF
>16|NA|TRBJ1-1|TRBD1|TRBV7-8
TGTGCCAGCAGCTTAGTGGGGACAGGGTTAGGCACTGAAGCTTTCTTT
CASSLVGTGLGTEAFF
>14|NA|TRBJ2-3|TRBD2|TRBV7-2
TGTGCCAGCAGTATAGCGGGAGGGGGGGATACGCAGTATTTT
CASSIAGGGDTQYF
>15|NA|TRBJ1-6|TRBD1|TRBV28
TGTGCCAGCAGTTTTATTCGGACAGGGAATTCACCCCTCCACTTT
CASSFIRTGNSPLHF
>13|NA|TRBJ1-1|NA|TRBV27
TGTGCCAGCAGACAACAAGAGAACACTGAAGCTTTCTTT
CASRQQENTEAFF
>16|NA|TRBJ2-1|TRBD2|TRBV7-2
TGTGCCAGCAGCTTAACCCGCGGACTAGCGGGTGATGAGCAGTTCTTC
CASSLTRGLAGDEQFF
>17|NA|TRBJ2-2|TRBD2|TRBV3-1/TRBV3-2
TGTGCCAGCAGCGCCATAACTAGCGGGGAGAACACCGGGGAGCTGTTTTTT
CASSAITSGENTGELFF
>13|once|TRBJ2-3|NA|TRBV2
TGTGCCAGCAACAAGCGGGGCACAGATACGCAGTATTTT
CASNKRGTDTQYF
>14|NA|TRBJ1-5|TRBD1|TRBV5-6
TGTGCCAGCAGCTTCTGGGGGGACAGCCAGCCCCAGCATTTT
CASSFWGDSQPQHF
>14|once|TRBJ2-7|NA|TRBV3-1/TRBV3-2
TGTGCCAGCAGCCAATCTACAGGTACCTACGAGCAGTACTTC
CASSQSTGTYEQYF